Listed below are T cell receptor beta chains from one sample, sequenced in a study of blood T cell repertoires in COVID-19. Assay: immunoSEQ multiplex PCR; the TCRdb copy retains only in-frame clones and omits some. Here the sample spans roughly 150,000 clones, about 80% being singletons. Sequencing was done on a sample of PBMCs or T cells enriched from blood (not recorded which). The source of these receptors is a woman aged 55-69 years who had recovered from COVID-19. Both conserved end residues are part of each CDR3. The order of the fields is V gene, J gene, D gene, clone size, CDR3 protein, CDR3 DNA. A D gene is named only where the DNA matches it firmly. A clone size is listed for some rows: how often the clone was seen (once, few, many), or a class if it is expanded.

V: TRBV18
J: TRBJ2-3
D: TRBD1
size: NA
CDR3: CASSPRGTGITDTQYF
DNA: TGTGCCAGCTCACCACGGGGGACAGGGATAACAGATACGCAGTATTTT

V: TRBV14
J: TRBJ2-5
D: NA
size: NA
CDR3: CASSQNRGGETQYF
DNA: TGTGCCAGCAGCCAAAACAGGGGAGGAGAGACCCAGTACTTC

V: TRBV6-5
J: TRBJ2-7
D: TRBD1
size: NA
CDR3: CATYDRATAYEQYF
DNA: TGTGCCACCTACGACAGGGCGACGGCTTACGAGCAGTACTTC

V: TRBV29-1
J: TRBJ2-6
D: TRBD2
size: NA
CDR3: CSAREVRPSGANVLTF
DNA: TGCAGCGCCCGGGAGGTCCGCCCCTCTGGGGCCAACGTCCTGACTTTC

V: TRBV25-1
J: TRBJ1-2
D: TRBD1
size: NA
CDR3: CASSQTWTGAANYGYTF
DNA: TGTGCCAGCAGCCAAACGTGGACAGGGGCAGCTAACTATGGCTACACCTTC

V: TRBV5-1
J: TRBJ1-1
D: NA
size: NA
CDR3: CASKTRPGEAEAFF
DNA: TGCGCCAGCAAAACACGACCCGGCGAGGCTGAAGCTTTCTTT

V: TRBV2
J: TRBJ1-6
D: NA
size: NA
CDR3: CASSEGTRAGLGSPLHF
DNA: TGTGCCAGCAGTGAGGGCACTCGGGCAGGGCTTGGTTCACCCCTCCACTTT

V: TRBV4-2
J: TRBJ1-2
D: NA
size: medium-sized
CDR3: CASSQDRASGGDGYTF
DNA: TGTGCCAGCAGCCAAGACAGGGCTAGCGGAGGTGATGGCTACACCTTC

V: TRBV18
J: TRBJ2-5
D: NA
size: NA
CDR3: CASSPRPQETQYF
DNA: TGTGCCAGCTCACCCAGGCCCCAAGAGACCCAGTACTTC

V: TRBV4-1
J: TRBJ1-2
D: NA
size: NA
CDR3: CASSQEKGFYGYTF
DNA: TGCGCCAGCAGCCAAGAGAAGGGGTTCTATGGCTACACCTTC

V: TRBV29-1
J: TRBJ2-3
D: NA
size: NA
CDR3: CSVAYSTGTDTQYF
DNA: TGCAGCGTTGCCTACAGTACAGGCACAGATACGCAGTATTTT

V: TRBV5-1
J: TRBJ2-1
D: NA
size: NA
CDR3: CASSFSRRGDEQFF
DNA: TGCGCCAGCAGCTTTTCCCGCAGGGGCGATGAGCAGTTCTTC

V: TRBV6-5
J: TRBJ1-1
D: NA
size: NA
CDR3: CASSYHNPRTEAFF
DNA: TGTGCCAGCAGTTACCACAACCCTCGCACTGAAGCTTTCTTT

V: TRBV2
J: TRBJ2-1
D: NA
size: NA
CDR3: CASLLMALGHNEQFF
DNA: TGTGCCAGCTTACTCATGGCCCTTGGGCACAATGAGCAGTTCTTC

V: TRBV7-9
J: TRBJ2-3
D: NA
size: NA
CDR3: CASSLQGGLTDTQYF
DNA: TGTGCCAGCAGCTTACAGGGAGGCCTCACAGATACGCAGTATTTT

V: TRBV24-1
J: TRBJ2-2
D: NA
size: NA
CDR3: CATSLVDRYTGELFF
DNA: TGTGCCACCAGTTTAGTAGACAGATACACCGGGGAGCTGTTTTTT

V: TRBV11-3
J: TRBJ2-6
D: NA
size: once
CDR3: CASSLRTNSGANVLTF
DNA: TGTGCCAGCAGCCTACGGACTAACTCTGGGGCCAACGTCCTGACTTTC

V: TRBV5-1
J: TRBJ2-7
D: NA
size: NA
CDR3: CASSSEFNEQYF
DNA: TGCGCCAGCAGCTCCGAGTTTAACGAGCAGTACTTC

V: TRBV14
J: TRBJ1-1
D: TRBD1
size: few
CDR3: CASSQARGTEAFF
DNA: TGTGCCAGCAGCCAAGCCAGGGGGACTGAAGCTTTCTTT

V: TRBV7-2
J: TRBJ2-1
D: NA
size: NA
CDR3: CASSLALQGSYNEQFF
DNA: TGTGCCAGCAGCTTAGCGCTCCAGGGGTCCTACAATGAGCAGTTCTTC

V: TRBV5-6
J: TRBJ1-2
D: TRBD1
size: NA
CDR3: CASRPRQGGYGYTF
DNA: TGTGCCAGCAGACCAAGACAGGGGGGCTATGGCTACACCTTC

V: TRBV5-1
J: TRBJ1-3
D: NA
size: NA
CDR3: CASSFGDNFGNTIYF
DNA: TGCGCCAGCAGCTTTGGGGACAACTTTGGAAACACCATATATTTT

V: TRBV2
J: TRBJ2-1
D: TRBD2
size: NA
CDR3: CASPTPLAGTYNEQFF
DNA: TGTGCCAGCCCAACCCCACTAGCGGGGACGTACAATGAGCAGTTCTTC

V: TRBV3-1/TRBV3-2
J: TRBJ1-2
D: NA
size: NA
CDR3: CASSQDRSGGNYGYTF
DNA: TGTGCCAGCAGCCAAGATCGATCGGGGGGTAACTATGGCTACACCTTC

V: TRBV2
J: TRBJ1-1
D: NA
size: few
CDR3: CASMPGEKVFF
DNA: TGTGCCAGCATGCCAGGGGAGAAAGTTTTCTTT

V: TRBV4-1
J: TRBJ2-7
D: NA
size: NA
CDR3: CASSQDSGHSYEQYF
DNA: TGCGCCAGCAGCCAAGATTCGGGACACTCCTACGAGCAGTACTTC

V: TRBV5-1
J: TRBJ1-1
D: NA
size: few
CDR3: CASSSTGEAFF
DNA: TGCGCCAGCAGCTCGACAGGTGAAGCTTTCTTT

V: TRBV5-6
J: TRBJ2-4
D: TRBD1
size: NA
CDR3: CASSLPGGTKNIQYF
DNA: TGTGCCAGCAGCTTGCCAGGGGGTACCAAAAACATTCAGTACTTC

V: TRBV19
J: TRBJ2-5
D: NA
size: few
CDR3: CASSRTVAETQYF
DNA: TGTGCCAGTAGTAGGACAGTAGCAGAGACCCAGTACTTC

V: TRBV30
J: TRBJ1-1
D: NA
size: few
CDR3: CAWSHTSDSLNTEAFF
DNA: TGTGCCTGGAGTCACACTTCGGACAGTTTGAACACTGAAGCTTTCTTT

V: TRBV12-5
J: TRBJ1-4
D: TRBD1
size: NA
CDR3: CASGQSGGPNEKLFF
DNA: TGTGCTAGTGGCCAATCAGGGGGTCCCAATGAAAAACTGTTTTTT

V: TRBV11-2
J: TRBJ1-4
D: NA
size: NA
CDR3: CASSPGGSATNEKLFF
DNA: TGTGCCAGCAGCCCCGGAGGGAGTGCAACTAATGAAAAACTGTTTTTT